Detailed here is one TCR beta chain. Antigen unknown. Generated by immunoSEQ multiplex PCR, the TCRdb table keeps only in-frame clones and is missing some. This table holds about 14,000 clones, around four fifths found once. With no exception, relapse followed autologous stem cell transplantation in all patients, and brentuximab vedotin exposure varied. Relapsed/refractory classical Hodgkin lymphoma patients had complete, partial or progressive responses. The data belong to a study of PD-1 blockade in classical Hodgkin lymphoma. Regarding the study as a whole: Healthy donors were reported to have higher baseline TCR diversity than newly diagnosed patients. Newly diagnosed patients had diversity similar to the baseline diversity of complete responders.

This receptor was identified in a human donor with classical Hodgkin lymphoma. Sequencing used peripheral blood mononuclear cells (PBMCs), obtained at baseline.

The CDR3 region has the DNA TGTGCCAGCCGGAGCTCCTACGAGCAGTACTTC. This translates into CASRSSYEQYF. The J gene is TRBJ2-7, the V gene TRBV27; no firm D call. This CDR3 contains 11 residues. Per the germline V gene, CDR1 is MNHEY and CDR2 is SMNVEV (reference sequence). Trimming removed 8 bases at V and 0 bases at J, with 5 bases between.